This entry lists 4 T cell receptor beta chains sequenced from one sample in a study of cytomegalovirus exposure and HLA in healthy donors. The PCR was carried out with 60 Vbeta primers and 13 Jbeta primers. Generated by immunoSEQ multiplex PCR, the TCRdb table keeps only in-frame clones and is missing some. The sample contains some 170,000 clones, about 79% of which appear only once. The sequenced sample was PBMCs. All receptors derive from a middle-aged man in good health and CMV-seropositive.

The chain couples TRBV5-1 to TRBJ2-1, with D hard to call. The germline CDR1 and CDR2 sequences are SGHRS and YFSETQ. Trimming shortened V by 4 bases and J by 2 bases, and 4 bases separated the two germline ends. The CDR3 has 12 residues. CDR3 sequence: CASSDTYNEQFF. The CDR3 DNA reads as TGCGCCAGCAGCGACACCTACAATGAGCAGTTCTTC.

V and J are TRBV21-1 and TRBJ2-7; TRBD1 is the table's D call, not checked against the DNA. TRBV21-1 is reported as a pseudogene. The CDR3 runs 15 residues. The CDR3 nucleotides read TGTGCCAACCACAACCTCCGGGACAGCTCCTACGAGCAGTACTTC. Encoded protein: CANHNLRDSSYEQYF.

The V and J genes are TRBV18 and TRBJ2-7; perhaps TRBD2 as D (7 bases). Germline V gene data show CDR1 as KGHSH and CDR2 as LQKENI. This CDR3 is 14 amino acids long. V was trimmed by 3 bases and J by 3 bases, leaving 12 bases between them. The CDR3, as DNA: TGTGCCAGCTCACCGCCGGGGGGCTACTACGAGCAGTACTTC. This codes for CASSPPGGYYEQYF.

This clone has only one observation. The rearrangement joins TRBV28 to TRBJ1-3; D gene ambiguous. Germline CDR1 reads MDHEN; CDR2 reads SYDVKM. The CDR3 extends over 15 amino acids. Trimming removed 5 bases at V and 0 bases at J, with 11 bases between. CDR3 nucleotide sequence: TGTGCCAGCAGTATAGGAGGGAGCTCTGGAAACACCATATATTTT. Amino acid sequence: CASSIGGSSGNTIYF.